This T cell receptor (beta chain) was sequenced during a study of blood T cell repertoires in COVID-19 (dated by TCRdb to about 2020). Background for the entire study: Samples covering the acute and convalescent phases of COVID-19 were provided by collaborators in the United States, Italy and Spain. The dataset comprised deeply sampled blood TCRbeta repertoires from subjects exposed to, actively infected with, or recovered from COVID-19. Where available, HLA class I and class II types were taken from metadata supplied by the sample provider and were not determined by assay-based typing. The repertoires were made available in a free public database intended to serve as a resource for research on the immune response to SARS-CoV-2. A de-identified subject ID, COVID-19 status, age in years and sex were almost always included in the sample metadata. The prospective study material was composed of cDNA or gDNA derived from T cells, B-cell-depleted T cells, or PBMCs. The samples were drawn from the first 160 participants of the ongoing ImmuneRACE study and from more than 1,000 subjects provided by 6 global collaborators.

TCRbeta CDR3 regions were amplified from genomic DNA using the immunoSEQ Assay, a bias-controlled multiplex PCR. Turning to the authors' computational methods: Within the assay, amplification of reference gene primers was used to estimate how many nucleated cells each sample contained. Sequence reads were collapsed and filtered to measure the absolute abundance of every unique TCRbeta CDR3 rearrangement. For each sample, productive Simpson clonality was calculated by taking the square root of Simpson's diversity index across productive rearrangements. Here the immuneACCESS table is served through TCRdb, limited to in-frame sequences with V and J called. Missing clones are a known gap in these copies; in checked studies unresolved V genes cover under half, and the rest lacks a known reason. V and J calls and clone size are given by that table; D and trimming were obtained from the DNA. Across this sample there are about 210,000 clones, with roughly 90% seen only once. The ten largest clones take up about 1.6% of the sample.

Each collaborating institution followed its own protocols to collect whole blood in K2EDTA tubes. Collaborator samples were shipped for TCRbeta analysis as frozen whole blood, isolated PBMCs, or DNA extracted from either sample type. To note about this clone: The target of this receptor is not known. No base qualities exist here, and no much larger clone lies one base off it.

V is pared back by 3 bases and J by 8 bases, with 14 bases lying between the germline termini. Via the germline V gene, CDR1 is SGHAT and CDR2 FQNNGV. The cysteine opens and the phenylalanine closes a CDR3 of 15 amino acids. Only the CDR3 part of the read is kept: 45 bases, read in frame from the first base. What the authors observed across the whole study: How much clinical and demographic metadata was included differed by source and by participant, and the metadata was provided uncurated.

The TCR comes from a man younger than 30 with active or convalescent COVID-19. Input material: peripheral blood. Here the chain combines TRBV11-2 and TRBJ1-6; the D region possibly corresponds to TRBD1 (6 bases align). CDR3 protein: CASSLYRASDSPLHF. The DNA reads TGTGCCAGCAGCTTGTACAGGGCTTCGGATTCACCCCTCCACTTT.